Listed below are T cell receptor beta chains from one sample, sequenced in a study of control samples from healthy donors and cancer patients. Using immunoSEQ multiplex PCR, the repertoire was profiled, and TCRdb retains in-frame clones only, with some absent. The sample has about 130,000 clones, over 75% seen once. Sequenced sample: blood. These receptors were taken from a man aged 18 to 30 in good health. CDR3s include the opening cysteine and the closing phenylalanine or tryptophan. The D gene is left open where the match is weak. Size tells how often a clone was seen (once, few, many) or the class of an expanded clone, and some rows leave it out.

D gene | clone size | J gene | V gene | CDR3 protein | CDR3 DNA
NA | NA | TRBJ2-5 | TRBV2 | CASSESRTRMDF | TGTGCCAGCAGTGAATCCCGGACACGGATGGACTTC
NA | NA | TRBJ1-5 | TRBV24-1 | CATRGRSNQPQHF | TGTGCCACCAGGGGTAGGAGCAATCAGCCCCAGCATTTT
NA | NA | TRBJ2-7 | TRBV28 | CASNGQTKPYEQYF | TGTGCCAGCAACGGCCAGACGAAACCATACGAGCAGTACTTC
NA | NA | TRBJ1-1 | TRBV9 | CASSAVPGLSTEAFF | TGTGCCAGCAGCGCTGTCCCGGGACTCAGCACTGAAGCTTTCTTT
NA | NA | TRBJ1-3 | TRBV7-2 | CASSLGDPVSGNTIYF | TGTGCCAGCAGCTTAGGGGACCCAGTCTCTGGAAACACCATATATTTT
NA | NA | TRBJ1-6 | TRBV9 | CASSVAVGEKPLHF | TGTGCCAGCAGCGTAGCGGTTGGTGAGAAACCCCTCCACTTT
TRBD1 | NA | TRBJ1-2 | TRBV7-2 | CASSQDRGNYGYTF | TGTGCCAGCAGCCAAGACAGGGGTAACTATGGCTACACCTTC
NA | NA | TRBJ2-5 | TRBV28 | CASSLSVLDAWETQYF | TGTGCCAGCAGTTTATCCGTGCTAGACGCCTGGGAGACCCAGTACTTC
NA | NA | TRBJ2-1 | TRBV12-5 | CASGAPLDSPLNNEQFF | TGTGCTAGTGGTGCCCCCCTAGACAGCCCCCTTAACAATGAGCAGTTCTTC
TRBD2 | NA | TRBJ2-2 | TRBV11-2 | CASSRGLAGNTGELFF | TGTGCCAGCAGCCGAGGACTAGCGGGGAACACCGGGGAGCTGTTTTTT
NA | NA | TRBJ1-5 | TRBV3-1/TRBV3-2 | CASSQIGTQPQHF | TGTGCCAGCAGCCAAATTGGGACTCAGCCCCAGCATTTT
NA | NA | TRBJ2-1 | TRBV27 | CASTIWAGTSSSYNEQFF | TGTGCCAGCACAATATGGGCGGGGACGTCGAGCTCCTACAATGAGCAGTTCTTC
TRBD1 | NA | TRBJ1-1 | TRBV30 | CAWTAFMGQANTEAFF | TGTGCCTGGACAGCCTTTATGGGACAGGCGAACACTGAAGCTTTCTTT
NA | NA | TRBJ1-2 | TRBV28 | CASSLETVGYTF | TGTGCCAGCAGTTTAGAGACGGTTGGCTACACCTTC
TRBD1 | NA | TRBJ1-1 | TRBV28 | CASSSSQGRWTEAFF | TGTGCCAGCAGTTCGTCACAGGGGCGATGGACTGAAGCTTTCTTT
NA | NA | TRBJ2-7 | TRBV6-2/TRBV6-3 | CASSYPSGKRDSSYEQYF | TGTGCCAGCAGTTACCCTTCGGGGAAGCGGGACAGCTCCTACGAGCAGTACTTC
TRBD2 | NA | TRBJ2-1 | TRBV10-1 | CASSIIAGASLNEQFF | TGCGCCAGCTCCATTATAGCGGGAGCGTCTCTCAATGAGCAGTTCTTC
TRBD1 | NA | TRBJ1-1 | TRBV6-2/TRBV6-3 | CASSWGQHHGEAFF | TGTGCCAGCAGTTGGGGACAGCACCATGGGGAAGCTTTCTTT
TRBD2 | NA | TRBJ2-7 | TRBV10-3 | CAISESGGMTVYEQYF | TGTGCCATCAGTGAGTCGGGAGGGATGACAGTCTACGAGCAGTACTTC
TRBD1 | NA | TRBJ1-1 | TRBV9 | CASSVGTGINTEAFF | TGTGCCAGCAGCGTAGGGACAGGGATAAACACTGAAGCTTTCTTT
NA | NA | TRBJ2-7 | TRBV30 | CAWSVQHEQYF | TGTGCCTGGAGTGTACAGCACGAGCAGTACTTC
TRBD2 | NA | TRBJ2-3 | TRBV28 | CASSSLIGLAGGLSDTQYF | TGTGCCAGCAGTTCCTTGATCGGACTAGCGGGAGGCCTATCGGATACGCAGTATTTT
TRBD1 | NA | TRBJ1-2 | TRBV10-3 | CAIGAGDSYGYTF | TGTGCCATCGGGGCAGGGGACAGCTATGGCTACACCTTC
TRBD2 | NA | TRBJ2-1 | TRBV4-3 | CASSHRSGSRPSQFF | TGCGCCAGCAGCCATCGTAGCGGGTCTCGCCCTAGTCAGTTCTTC
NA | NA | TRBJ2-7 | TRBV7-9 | CASSLGPYYEQYF | TGTGCCAGCAGCTTAGGGCCCTACTACGAGCAGTACTTC
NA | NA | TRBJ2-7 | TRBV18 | CASSPQGLPYEQYF | TGTGCCAGCTCACCACAGGGCCTGCCCTACGAGCAGTACTTC
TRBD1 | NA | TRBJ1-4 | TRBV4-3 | CASSQDPGQINEKLFF | TGCGCCAGCAGCCAAGATCCGGGACAGATTAATGAAAAACTGTTTTTT
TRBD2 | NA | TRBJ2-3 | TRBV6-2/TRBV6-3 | CASSSGTSGLQRGDTQYF | TGTGCCAGCAGTTCCGGGACTAGCGGCCTACAAAGGGGGGATACGCAGTATTTT
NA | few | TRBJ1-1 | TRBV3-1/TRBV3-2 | CASSQDRWAGGNTEAFF | TGTGCCAGCAGCCAAGATCGATGGGCAGGAGGGAACACTGAAGCTTTCTTT
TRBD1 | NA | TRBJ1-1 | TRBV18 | CASSPSYRGIEAFF | TGTGCCAGCTCACCTTCGTACAGGGGCATTGAAGCTTTCTTT
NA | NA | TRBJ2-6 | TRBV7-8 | CASSSPGSGANVLTF | TGTGCCAGCAGCTCCCCGGGATCTGGGGCCAACGTCCTGACTTTC
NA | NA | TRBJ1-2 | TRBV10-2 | CASRGENYGYTF | TGCGCCAGCAGGGGGGAGAACTATGGCTACACCTTC
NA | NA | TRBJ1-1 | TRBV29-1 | CSAEGGRERNTEAFF | TGCAGCGCAGAGGGGGGGCGTGAACGGAACACTGAAGCTTTCTTT